The 7 T cell receptor beta chains below were found in one sample sequenced in a study of blood T cell repertoires in COVID-19. Clones were sequenced by immunoSEQ multiplex PCR, and TCRdb holds only the in-frame ones, with some missing. The sample lists approximately 170,000 clones; just over 90% were seen once. Material: peripheral blood. The receptors were sampled from a woman in her sixties or seventies with COVID-19, enrolled during active disease.

The chain links TRBV6-2 or TRBV6-3 to TRBJ1-2, with 9 bases fitting TRBD1. Germline V gene sequence: CDR1 MNHEY, CDR2 SVGEGT. The CDR3 loop spans 14 amino acids. The V gene end was trimmed by 5 bases and the J gene end by 4 bases; junction bases not matched to a gene: 5. CDR3 amino acids: CASSPTDRGYGYTF. The CDR3 nucleotides are TGTGCCAGCAGTCCCACGGACAGGGGCTATGGCTACACCTTC.

This clone showed up just once. This rearrangement joins TRBV4-3 to TRBJ1-6, with 11 bases matching TRBD1. The CDR3 covers 18 residues. Germline CDR1 is LGHNA and CDR2 is YSLEER. The V and J ends lost 0 bases and 5 bases, in that order; junction bases with no gene match: 6. CDR3 in DNA: TGCGCCAGCAGCCAAGATCTGGGACAGGGGGGGAATAATTCACCCCTCCACTTT. This sequence encodes CASSQDLGQGGNNSPLHF.

In this sample, this clone turned up once. The chain uses TRBV6-5 and TRBJ2-5; 8 bases map to TRBD2. The CDR3 totals 13 residues. The V gene's germline CDR1 is MNHEY and CDR2 SVGAGI. Trimming at V came to 5 bases and at J to 5 bases, leaving 4 bases not matched to a gene. The CDR3 here is CASSPGGEETQYF. The DNA of the CDR3 is TGTGCCAGCAGTCCCGGGGGGGAGGAGACCCAGTACTTC.

V is TRBV29-1 and J is TRBJ1-1; TRBD1 is a possible D gene (6 bases). This CDR3 region has 14 residues. The ends were cut back, 2 bases at V and 6 bases at J, with 16 bases in the middle. Looked up from germline, CDR1 is SQVTM and CDR2 is ANQGSEA. The DNA for the CDR3 is TGCAGCGTTGAAATAGGCCAGGGGTTCCCTGAAGCTTTCTTT. Its translation: CSVEIGQGFPEAFF.

This clone was recorded once. V usage is TRBV3-1 (or the pseudogene TRBV3-2) and J usage is TRBJ1-3; D gene unclear. Germline V CDR1 and CDR2: LGHDT, YNNKEL (reference sequence). V was pared by 0 bases and J by 4 bases, with 13 bases between. This CDR3 is 16 amino acids long. CDR3 sequence reads: CASSQEVAFRGNTIYF. DNA of the CDR3: TGTGCCAGCAGCCAAGAAGTGGCCTTCCGAGGAAACACCATATATTTT.

The chain joins TRBV5-6 to TRBJ2-3; 9 nucleotides line up with TRBD1. The V and J ends lost 7 bases and 7 bases, in that order; junction bases with no gene match: 13. The CDR3 has 15 amino acids. Germline values: CDR1 SGHDT, CDR2 YYEEEE. The CDR3 reads CASYPGTGIVNTQYF. In DNA, the CDR3 is TGTGCCAGCTACCCCGGGACAGGGATTGTGAATACGCAGTATTTT.

This sequence joins TRBV6-5 and TRBJ2-7; 8 bases line up with TRBD1. With V trimmed by 7 bases and J by 2 bases, 4 bases remained unmatched. CDR3 length: 13 residues. Germline V gene sequence: CDR1 MNHEY, CDR2 SVGAGI. The CDR3 sequence is CASKGTGTYEQYF. The CDR3 nucleotides are TGTGCCAGCAAGGGGACAGGCACCTACGAGCAGTACTTC.